Listed here is a single TCR beta chain. Antigen specificity is unknown. The data were obtained in a study of T cell responses to AZD1222 COVID-19 vaccine. Study as a whole: Second-dose intervals near 4 or 12 weeks were combined. Findings of the study overall: No repertoire was sampled before or during the peak T cell response, only after it.

Trimming cost V 6 bases and J 0 bases, with 18 bases left between them. The CDR3 covers 16 residues. CDR1 and CDR2 (germline): MDHEN, SYDVKM. Produced via immunoSEQ multiplex PCR; TCRdb's table is partial and in-frame only. Of roughly 150,000 clones in the sample, around 89% were seen once. The TCR comes from an adult in good health. This chain uses TRBV28 with TRBJ2-7; D possibly corresponds to TRBD2 (6 bases). Sequenced here: peripheral blood, sampled on day 0 of AZD1222 vaccination. DNA of the CDR3: TGTGCCAGCAGGTCCCGGACACCGCGGGGCTCCTACGAGCAGTACTTC. This encodes CASRSRTPRGSYEQYF.